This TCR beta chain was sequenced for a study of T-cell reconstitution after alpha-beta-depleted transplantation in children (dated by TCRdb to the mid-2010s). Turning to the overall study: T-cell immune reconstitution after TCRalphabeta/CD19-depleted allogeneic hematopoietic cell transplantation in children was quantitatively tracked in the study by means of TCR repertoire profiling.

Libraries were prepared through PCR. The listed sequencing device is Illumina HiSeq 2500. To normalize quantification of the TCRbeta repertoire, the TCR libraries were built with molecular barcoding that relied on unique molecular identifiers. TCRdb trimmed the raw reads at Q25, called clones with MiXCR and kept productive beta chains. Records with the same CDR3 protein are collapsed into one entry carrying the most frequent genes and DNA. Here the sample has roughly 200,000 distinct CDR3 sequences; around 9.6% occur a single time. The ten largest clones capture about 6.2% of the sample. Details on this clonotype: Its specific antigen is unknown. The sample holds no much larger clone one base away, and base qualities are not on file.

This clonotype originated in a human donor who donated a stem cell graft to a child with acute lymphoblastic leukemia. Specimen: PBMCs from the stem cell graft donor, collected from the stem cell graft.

At the DNA level, the sequence is TGTGCCAGCAGCTACGGACTAGCGGGGGCGAACACCGGGGAGCTGTTTTTT. Its product reads: CASSYGLAGANTGELFF. The chain couples TRBV7-8 to TRBJ2-2, and 13 junction bases match TRBD2. The CDR3 sequence holds 17 residues, the cysteine and phenylalanine included. The sequence is cut down to CDR3 DNA, 51 bases in frame from base 1. The junction shows trimming of 4 bases on V and 0 bases on J, and the gene matches do not reach 2 bases of it. CDR1 and CDR2 (SGHVS, FQNEAQ) derive from the germline V gene.